The present TCR beta chain was sequenced within a study of OX40 agonist ivuxolimab in advanced cancers. About the study: A diagnosis of hepatocellular carcinoma, melanoma, renal cell or head and neck cancer was present in dose-escalation patients. Study-wide results and limits: CD8+ T cells averaged more expanded clones than CD4+.

About this clone itself: Its antigen is currently unknown.

The germline CDR1 and CDR2 sequences are SNHLY and FYNNEI. This CDR3 has 16 amino acids. V was pared by 6 bases and J by 0 bases, with 10 bases of the junction left unmatched. The method was immunoSEQ multiplex PCR; TCRdb's version includes in-frame clones alone and lacks a portion of them. The data hold about 20,000 clones, with 77% observed a single time. The receptor was derived from an adult with an advanced solid tumor such as melanoma, head and neck, liver or kidney cancer. The source was CD4+ or CD8+ T cells sorted from blood, collected in a trial of the OX40 agonist ivuxolimab. The genes are TRBV2 and TRBJ2-5, with 7 bases fitting TRBD2. CDR3 bases: TGTGCCAGCAGCCGTGGGACTAACCTGTACCAAGAGACCCAGTACTTC. This translates into CASSRGTNLYQETQYF.